A single sample gave rise to the 2 T cell receptor beta chains below, sequenced in a study of persistence of HIV-infected CD4 T cells. This was the immunoSEQ version 4 assay in survey mode. Assay used: immunoSEQ multiplex PCR; TCRdb lists only in-frame clones, some missing. The data contain tens of thousands of clones, around 80% of them seen just once; the ten biggest clones take up about 3%. The stimulus was lysate of CMV-infected fibroblasts, 8.5 to 10 ug/mL. CD40L-negative CD69-negative CD45RO-high memory CD4+ T cells were sorted as populations depleted of antigen-responding cells. Their antigens remain unidentified. The sample here was CD4+ T cells sorted from PBMCs after roughly 18-hour stimulation, taken from a patient who received antiretroviral therapy. These receptors originate from an adult man with HIV who was CMV-seropositive.

The genes are TRBV29-1 and TRBJ1-2; 12 nucleotides agree with TRBD1. Germline V gene sequence: CDR1 SQVTM, CDR2 ANQGSEA. V dropped 6 bases and J dropped 6; count of bases not matched to a gene: 5. The CDR3 loop spans 13 amino acids. The CDR3 bases are TGCAGCGTCGGGGGACAGGGGGCTGATGGCTACACCTTC. Amino acids: CSVGGQGADGYTF.

This sequence joins TRBV7-3 and TRBJ1-1, with D possibly being TRBD1 (5 bases). This CDR3 region has 12 residues. Germline CDR1 and CDR2: SGHTA and FQGTGA. The ends were cut back, 4 bases at V and 7 bases at J, with 10 bases in the middle. The CDR3 loop reads CASSSGGNEAFF. The CDR3 DNA sequence: TGTGCCAGCAGCTCCGGGGGTAATGAAGCTTTCTTT. The full variable domain, its missing parts supplied by reference TRBV7-3 and TRBJ1-1, is GAGVSQTPSNKVTEKGKYVELRCDPISGHTALYWYRQSLGQGPEFLIYFQGTGAADDSGLPNDRFFAVRPEGSVSTLKIQRTERGDSAVYLCASSSGGNEAFFGQGTRLTVV.